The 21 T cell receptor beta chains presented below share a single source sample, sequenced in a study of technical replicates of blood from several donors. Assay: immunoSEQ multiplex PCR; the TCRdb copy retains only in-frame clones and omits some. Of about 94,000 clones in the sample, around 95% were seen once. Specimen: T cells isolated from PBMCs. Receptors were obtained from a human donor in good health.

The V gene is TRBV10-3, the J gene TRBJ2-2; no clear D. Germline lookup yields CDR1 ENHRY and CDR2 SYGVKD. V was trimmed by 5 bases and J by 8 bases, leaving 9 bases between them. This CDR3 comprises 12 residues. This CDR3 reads CAISLLMGELFF. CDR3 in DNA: TGTGCCATCAGTTTGTTAATGGGGGAGCTGTTTTTT.

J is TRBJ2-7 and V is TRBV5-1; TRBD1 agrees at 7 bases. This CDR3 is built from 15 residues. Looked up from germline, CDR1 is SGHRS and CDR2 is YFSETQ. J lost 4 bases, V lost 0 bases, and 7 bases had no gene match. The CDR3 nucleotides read TGCGCCAGCAGCTTGGGAGGGACAGCCCTATACGAGCAGTACTTC. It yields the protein CASSLGGTALYEQYF.

The CDR3 sequence is CASSRRDHLAGQANTGELFF. CDR3 bases: TGCGCCAGCAGCCGCAGGGATCATCTAGCGGGCCAAGCGAACACCGGGGAGCTGTTTTTT. The J gene is TRBJ2-2, the V gene TRBV4-1; 8 bases match TRBD2. CDR1 and CDR2 (germline): MGHRA, YSYEKL. The CDR3 runs 20 residues. J gave up 0 bases and V 4 bases, and 16 bases lay outside the gene matches.

The CDR3 spells CASSPRSGGLETQYF. CDR3 DNA sequence: TGTGCCAGCTCACCACGCTCCGGGGGGCTGGAGACCCAGTACTTC. This rearrangement joins TRBV18 to TRBJ2-5; D perhaps matches TRBD2 (7 bases). Germline V gene lookup returns CDR1 KGHSH and CDR2 LQKENI. The V and J ends lost 1 base and 5 bases respectively, with 14 bases between them. CDR3 length: 15 amino acids. Full variable domain (missing parts from reference TRBV18 and TRBJ2-5): NAGVMQNPRHLVRRRGQEARLRCSPMKGHSHVYWYRQLPEEGLKFMVYLQKENIIDESGMPKERFSAEFPKEGPSILRIQQVVRGDSAAYFCASSPRSGGLETQYFGPGTRLLVL.

CDR3 sequence: CASGSRGEETQYF. CDR3 DNA sequence: TGTGCCAGCGGGTCCAGGGGTGAAGAGACCCAGTACTTC. The V gene is TRBV6-5, the J gene TRBJ2-5; maybe TRBD1 (6 bases). Trimming removed 8 bases from V and 3 bases from J, with 13 bases in between. This CDR3 is built from 13 residues. The V gene's germline CDR1 is MNHEY and CDR2 SVGAGI.

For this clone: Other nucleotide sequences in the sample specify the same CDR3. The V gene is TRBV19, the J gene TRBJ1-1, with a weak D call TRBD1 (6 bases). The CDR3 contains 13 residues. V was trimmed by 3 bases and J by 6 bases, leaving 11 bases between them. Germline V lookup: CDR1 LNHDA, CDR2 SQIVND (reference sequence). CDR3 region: CASSIGTSAEAFF. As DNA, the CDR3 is TGTGCCAGTAGTATTGGGACATCGGCTGAAGCTTTCTTT.

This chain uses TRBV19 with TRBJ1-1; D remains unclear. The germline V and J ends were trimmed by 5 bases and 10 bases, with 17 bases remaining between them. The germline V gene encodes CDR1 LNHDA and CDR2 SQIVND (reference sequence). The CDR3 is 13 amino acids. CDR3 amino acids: CASSLTGRVRAFF. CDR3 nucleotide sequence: TGTGCCAGTAGTCTAACGGGGAGGGTAAGAGCTTTCTTT. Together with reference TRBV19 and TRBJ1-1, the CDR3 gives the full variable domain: DGGITQSPKYLFRKEGQNVTLSCEQNLNHDAMYWYRQDPGQGLRLIYYSQIVNDFQKGDIAEGYSVSREKKESFPLTVTSAQKNPTAFYLCASSLTGRVRAFFGQGTRLTVV.

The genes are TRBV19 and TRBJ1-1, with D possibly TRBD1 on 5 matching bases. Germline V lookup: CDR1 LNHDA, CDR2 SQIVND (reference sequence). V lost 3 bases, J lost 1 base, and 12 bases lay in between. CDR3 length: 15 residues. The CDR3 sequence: CASSIIGQGNTEAFF. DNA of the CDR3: TGTGCCAGTAGTATCATCGGGCAGGGGAACACTGAAGCTTTCTTT.

The CDR3 loop reads CASRLTGRSNSPLHF. The DNA for the CDR3 is TGTGCCAGCAGATTAACAGGGAGAAGTAATTCACCCCTCCACTTT. This chain links TRBV6-5 with TRBJ1-6, with D possibly matching TRBD1 (6 bases). The CDR3 loop spans 15 amino acids. Germline V lookup: CDR1 MNHEY, CDR2 SVGAGI. V was cut by 6 bases and J by 6 bases, with 15 bases left in between.

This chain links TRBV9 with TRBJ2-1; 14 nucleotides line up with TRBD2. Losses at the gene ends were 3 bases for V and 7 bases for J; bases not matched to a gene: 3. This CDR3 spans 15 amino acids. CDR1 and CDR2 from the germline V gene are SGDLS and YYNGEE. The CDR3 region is CASSARLAGGNEQFF. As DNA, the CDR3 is TGTGCCAGCAGCGCCAGACTAGCGGGGGGGAATGAGCAGTTCTTC.

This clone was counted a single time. This chain's CDR3 is CSVWGSEKLFF. The CDR3 DNA follows: TGCAGTGTATGGGGCTCTGAAAAACTGTTTTTT. V is TRBV20-1 and J is TRBJ1-4; maybe TRBD1 (5 bases). The germline V gene has CDR1 DFQATT and CDR2 SNEGSKA (reference sequence). CDR3 size: 11 residues. Trimming stripped 7 bases from V and 7 bases from J, with 10 bases between.

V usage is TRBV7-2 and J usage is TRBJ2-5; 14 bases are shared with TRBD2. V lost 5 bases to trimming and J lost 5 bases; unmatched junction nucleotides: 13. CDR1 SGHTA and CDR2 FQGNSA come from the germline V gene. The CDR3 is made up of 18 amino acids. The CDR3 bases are TGTGCCAGCAGCCGACTCGGGACTAGCGGGAGTTTGGGGGAGACCCAGTACTTC. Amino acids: CASSRLGTSGSLGETQYF.

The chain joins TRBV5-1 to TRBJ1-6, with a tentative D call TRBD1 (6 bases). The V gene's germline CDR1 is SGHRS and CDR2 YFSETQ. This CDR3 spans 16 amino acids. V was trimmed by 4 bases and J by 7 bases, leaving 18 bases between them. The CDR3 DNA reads TGCGCCAGCAGCGAGGCACAGGGAAGGGGGAATTCACCCCTCCACTTT. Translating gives CASSEAQGRGNSPLHF. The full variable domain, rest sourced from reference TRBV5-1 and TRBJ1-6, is KAGVTQTPRYLIKTRGQQVTLSCSPISGHRSVSWYQQTPGQGLQFLFEYFSETQRNKGNFPGRFSGRQFSNSRSEMNVSTLELGDSALYLCASSEAQGRGNSPLHFGNGTRLTVT.

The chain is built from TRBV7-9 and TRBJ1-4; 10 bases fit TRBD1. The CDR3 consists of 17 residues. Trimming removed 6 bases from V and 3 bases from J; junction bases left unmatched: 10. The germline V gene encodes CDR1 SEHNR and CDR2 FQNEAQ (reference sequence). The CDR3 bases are TGTGCCAGCAGGGGTGGTGGGACAGGGGAAGCTAATGAAAAACTGTTTTTT. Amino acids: CASRGGGTGEANEKLFF.

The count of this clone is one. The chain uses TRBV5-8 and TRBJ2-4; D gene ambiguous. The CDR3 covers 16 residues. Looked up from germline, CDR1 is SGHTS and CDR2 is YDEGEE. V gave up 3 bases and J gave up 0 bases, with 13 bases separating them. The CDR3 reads CASSWRYLVAKNIQYF. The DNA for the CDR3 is TGTGCCAGCAGCTGGAGATACTTGGTAGCCAAAAACATTCAGTACTTC.

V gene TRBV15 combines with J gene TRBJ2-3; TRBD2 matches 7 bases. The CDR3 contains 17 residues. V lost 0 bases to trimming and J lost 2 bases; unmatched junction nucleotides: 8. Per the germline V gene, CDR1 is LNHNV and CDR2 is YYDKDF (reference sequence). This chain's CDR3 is CATSRDSTAGPTDTQYF. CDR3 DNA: TGTGCCACCAGCAGAGATAGTACAGCGGGACCCACAGATACGCAGTATTTT.

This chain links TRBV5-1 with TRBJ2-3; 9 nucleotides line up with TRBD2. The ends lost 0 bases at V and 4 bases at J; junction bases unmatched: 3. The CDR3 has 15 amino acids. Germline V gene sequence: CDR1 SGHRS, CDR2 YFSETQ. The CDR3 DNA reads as TGCGCCAGCAGCTTGGGTAGCGGGAGTGCAGATACGCAGTATTTT. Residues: CASSLGSGSADTQYF.

CDR3 residues: CASSIRQNQPQHF. The CDR3 bases are TGTGCCAGTAGTATTAGACAGAATCAGCCCCAGCATTTT. This chain joins TRBV19 and TRBJ1-5; possibly TRBD1 for D (5 bases). Trimming shortened V by 3 bases and J by 4 bases, and 7 bases separated the two germline ends. The length of the CDR3 is 13 residues. Looked up from germline, CDR1 is LNHDA and CDR2 is SQIVND (reference sequence).

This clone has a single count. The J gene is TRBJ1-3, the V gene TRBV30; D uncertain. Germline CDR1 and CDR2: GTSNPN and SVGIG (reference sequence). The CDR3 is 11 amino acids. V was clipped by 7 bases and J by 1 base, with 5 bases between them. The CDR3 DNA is TGTGCCTTACAGTCTGGAAACACCATATATTTT. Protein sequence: CALQSGNTIYF.

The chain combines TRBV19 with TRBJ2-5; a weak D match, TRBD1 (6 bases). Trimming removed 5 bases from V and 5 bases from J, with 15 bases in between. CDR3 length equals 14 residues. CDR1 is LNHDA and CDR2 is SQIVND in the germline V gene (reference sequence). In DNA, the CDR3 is TGTGCCAGTAGTCCGCGGACAGTCGGGGAGACCCAGTACTTC. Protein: CASSPRTVGETQYF. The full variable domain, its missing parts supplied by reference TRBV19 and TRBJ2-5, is DGGITQSPKYLFRKEGQNVTLSCEQNLNHDAMYWYRQDPGQGLRLIYYSQIVNDFQKGDIAEGYSVSREKKESFPLTVTSAQKNPTAFYLCASSPRTVGETQYFGPGTRLLVL.

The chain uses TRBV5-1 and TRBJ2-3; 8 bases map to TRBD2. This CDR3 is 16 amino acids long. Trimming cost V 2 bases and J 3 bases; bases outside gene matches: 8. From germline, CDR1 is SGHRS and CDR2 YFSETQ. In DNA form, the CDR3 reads TGCGCCAGCAGCTTTCACGGGAGGGCGGGTACAGATACGCAGTATTTT. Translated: CASSFHGRAGTDTQYF.